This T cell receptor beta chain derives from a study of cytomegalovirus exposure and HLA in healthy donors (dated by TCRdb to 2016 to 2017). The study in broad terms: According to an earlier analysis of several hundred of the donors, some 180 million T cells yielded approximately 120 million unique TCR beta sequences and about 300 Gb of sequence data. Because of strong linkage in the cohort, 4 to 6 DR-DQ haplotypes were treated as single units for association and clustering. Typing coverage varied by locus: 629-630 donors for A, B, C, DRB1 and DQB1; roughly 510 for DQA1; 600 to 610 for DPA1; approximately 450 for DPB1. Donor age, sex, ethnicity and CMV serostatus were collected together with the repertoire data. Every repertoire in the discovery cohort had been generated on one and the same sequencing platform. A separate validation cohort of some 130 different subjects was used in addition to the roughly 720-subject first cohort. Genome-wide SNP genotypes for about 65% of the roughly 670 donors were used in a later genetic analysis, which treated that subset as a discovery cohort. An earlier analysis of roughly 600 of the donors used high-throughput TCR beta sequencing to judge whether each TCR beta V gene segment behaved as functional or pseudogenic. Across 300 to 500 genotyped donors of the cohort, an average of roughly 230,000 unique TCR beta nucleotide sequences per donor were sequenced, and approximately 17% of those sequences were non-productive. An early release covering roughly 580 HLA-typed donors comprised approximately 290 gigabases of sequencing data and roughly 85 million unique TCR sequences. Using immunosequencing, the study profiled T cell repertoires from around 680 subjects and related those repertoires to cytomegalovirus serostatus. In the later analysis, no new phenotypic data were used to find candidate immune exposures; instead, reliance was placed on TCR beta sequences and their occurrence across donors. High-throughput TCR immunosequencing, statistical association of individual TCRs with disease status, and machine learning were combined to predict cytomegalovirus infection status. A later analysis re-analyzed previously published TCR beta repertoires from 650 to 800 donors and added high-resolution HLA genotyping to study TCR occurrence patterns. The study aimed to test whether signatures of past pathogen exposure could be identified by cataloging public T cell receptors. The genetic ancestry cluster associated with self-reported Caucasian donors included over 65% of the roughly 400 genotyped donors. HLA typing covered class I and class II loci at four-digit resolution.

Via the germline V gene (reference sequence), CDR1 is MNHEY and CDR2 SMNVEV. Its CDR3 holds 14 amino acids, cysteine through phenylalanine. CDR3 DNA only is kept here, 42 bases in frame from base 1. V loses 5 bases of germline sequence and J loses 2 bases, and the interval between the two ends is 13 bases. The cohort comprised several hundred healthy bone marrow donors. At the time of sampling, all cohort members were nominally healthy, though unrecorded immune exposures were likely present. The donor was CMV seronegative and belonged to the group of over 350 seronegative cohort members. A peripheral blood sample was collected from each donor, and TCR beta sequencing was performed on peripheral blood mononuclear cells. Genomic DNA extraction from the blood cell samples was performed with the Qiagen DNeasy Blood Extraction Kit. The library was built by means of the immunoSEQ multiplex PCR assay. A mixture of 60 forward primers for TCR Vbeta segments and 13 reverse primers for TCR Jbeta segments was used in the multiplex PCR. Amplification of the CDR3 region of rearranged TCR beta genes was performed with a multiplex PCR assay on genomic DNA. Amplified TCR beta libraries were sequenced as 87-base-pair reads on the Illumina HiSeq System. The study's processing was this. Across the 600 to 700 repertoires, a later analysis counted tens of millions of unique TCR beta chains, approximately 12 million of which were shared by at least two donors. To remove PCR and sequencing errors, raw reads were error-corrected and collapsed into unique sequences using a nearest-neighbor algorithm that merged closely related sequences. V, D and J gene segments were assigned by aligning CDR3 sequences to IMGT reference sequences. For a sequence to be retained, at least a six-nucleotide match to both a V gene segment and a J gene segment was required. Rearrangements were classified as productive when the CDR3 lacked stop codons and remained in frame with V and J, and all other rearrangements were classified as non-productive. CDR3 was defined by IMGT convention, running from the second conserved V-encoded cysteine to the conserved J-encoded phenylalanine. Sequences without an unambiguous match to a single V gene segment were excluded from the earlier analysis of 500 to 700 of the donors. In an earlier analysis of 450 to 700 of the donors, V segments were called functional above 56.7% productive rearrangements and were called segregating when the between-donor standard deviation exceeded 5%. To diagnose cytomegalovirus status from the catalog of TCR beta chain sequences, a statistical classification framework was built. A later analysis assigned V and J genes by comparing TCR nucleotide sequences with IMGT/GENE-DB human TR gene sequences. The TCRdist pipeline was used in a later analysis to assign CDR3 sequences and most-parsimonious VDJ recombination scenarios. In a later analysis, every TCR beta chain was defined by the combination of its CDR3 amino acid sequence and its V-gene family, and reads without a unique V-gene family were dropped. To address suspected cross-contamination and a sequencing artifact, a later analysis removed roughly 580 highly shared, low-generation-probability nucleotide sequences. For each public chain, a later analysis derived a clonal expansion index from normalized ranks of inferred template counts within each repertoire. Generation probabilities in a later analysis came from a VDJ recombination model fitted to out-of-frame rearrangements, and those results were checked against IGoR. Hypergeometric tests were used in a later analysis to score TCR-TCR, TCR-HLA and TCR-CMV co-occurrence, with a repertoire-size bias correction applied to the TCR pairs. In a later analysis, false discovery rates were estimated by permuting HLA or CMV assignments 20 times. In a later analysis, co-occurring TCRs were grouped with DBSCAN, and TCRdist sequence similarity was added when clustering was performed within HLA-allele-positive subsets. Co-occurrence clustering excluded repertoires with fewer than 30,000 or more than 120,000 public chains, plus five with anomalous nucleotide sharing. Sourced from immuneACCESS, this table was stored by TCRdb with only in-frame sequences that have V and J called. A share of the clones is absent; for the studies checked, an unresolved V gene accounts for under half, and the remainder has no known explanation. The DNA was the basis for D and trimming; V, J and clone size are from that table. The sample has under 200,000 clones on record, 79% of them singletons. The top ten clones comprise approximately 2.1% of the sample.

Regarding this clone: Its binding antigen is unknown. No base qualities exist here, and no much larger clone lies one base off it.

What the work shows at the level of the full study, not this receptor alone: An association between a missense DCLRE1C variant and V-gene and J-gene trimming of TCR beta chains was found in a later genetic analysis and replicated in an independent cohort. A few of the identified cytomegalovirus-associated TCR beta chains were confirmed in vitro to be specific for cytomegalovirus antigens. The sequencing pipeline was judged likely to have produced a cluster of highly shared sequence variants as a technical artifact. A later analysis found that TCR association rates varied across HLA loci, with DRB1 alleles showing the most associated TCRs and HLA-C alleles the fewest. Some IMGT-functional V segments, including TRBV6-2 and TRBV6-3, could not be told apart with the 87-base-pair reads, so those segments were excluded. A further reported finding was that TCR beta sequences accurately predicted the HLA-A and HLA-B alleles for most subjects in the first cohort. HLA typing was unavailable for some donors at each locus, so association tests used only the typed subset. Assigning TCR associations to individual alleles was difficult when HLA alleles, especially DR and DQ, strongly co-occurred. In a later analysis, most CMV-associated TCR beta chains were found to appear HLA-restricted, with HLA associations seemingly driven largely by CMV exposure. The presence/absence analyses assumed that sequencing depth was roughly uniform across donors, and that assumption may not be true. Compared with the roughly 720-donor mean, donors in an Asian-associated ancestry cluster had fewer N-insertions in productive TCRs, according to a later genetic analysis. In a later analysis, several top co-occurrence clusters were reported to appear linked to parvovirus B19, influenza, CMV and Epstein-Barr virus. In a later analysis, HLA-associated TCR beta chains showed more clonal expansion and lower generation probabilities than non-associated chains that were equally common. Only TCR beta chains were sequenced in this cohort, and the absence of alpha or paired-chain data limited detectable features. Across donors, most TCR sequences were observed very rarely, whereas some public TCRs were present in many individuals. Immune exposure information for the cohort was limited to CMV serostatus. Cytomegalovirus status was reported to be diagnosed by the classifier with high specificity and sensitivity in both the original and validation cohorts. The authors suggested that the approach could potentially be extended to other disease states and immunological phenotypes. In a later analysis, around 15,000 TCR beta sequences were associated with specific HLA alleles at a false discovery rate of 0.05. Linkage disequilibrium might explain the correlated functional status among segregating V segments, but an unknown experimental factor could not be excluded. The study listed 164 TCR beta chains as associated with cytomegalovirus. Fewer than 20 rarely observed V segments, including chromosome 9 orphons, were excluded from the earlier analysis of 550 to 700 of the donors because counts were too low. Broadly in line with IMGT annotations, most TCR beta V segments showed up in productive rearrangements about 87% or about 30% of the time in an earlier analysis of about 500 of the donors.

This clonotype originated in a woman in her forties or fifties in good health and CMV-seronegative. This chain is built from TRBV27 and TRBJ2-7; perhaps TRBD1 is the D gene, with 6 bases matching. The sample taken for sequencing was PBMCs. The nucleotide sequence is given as TGTGCCAGCAGTACACAGGGCCCCCCCTACGAGCAGTACTTC. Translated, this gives CASSTQGPPYEQYF.